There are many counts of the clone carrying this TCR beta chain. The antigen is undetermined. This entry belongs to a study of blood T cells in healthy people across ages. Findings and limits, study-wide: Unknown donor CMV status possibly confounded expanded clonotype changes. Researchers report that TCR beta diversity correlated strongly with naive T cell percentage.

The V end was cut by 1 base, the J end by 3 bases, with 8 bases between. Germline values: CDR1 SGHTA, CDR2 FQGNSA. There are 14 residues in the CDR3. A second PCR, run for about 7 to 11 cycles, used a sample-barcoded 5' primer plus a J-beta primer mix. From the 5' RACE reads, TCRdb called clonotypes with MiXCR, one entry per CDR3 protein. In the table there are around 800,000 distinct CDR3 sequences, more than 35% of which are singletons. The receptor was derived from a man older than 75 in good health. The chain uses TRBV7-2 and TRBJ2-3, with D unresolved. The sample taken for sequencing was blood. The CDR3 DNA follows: TGTGCCAGCAGCTTAGAAGGGCGTACAGATACGCAGTATTTT. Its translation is CASSLEGRTDTQYF.